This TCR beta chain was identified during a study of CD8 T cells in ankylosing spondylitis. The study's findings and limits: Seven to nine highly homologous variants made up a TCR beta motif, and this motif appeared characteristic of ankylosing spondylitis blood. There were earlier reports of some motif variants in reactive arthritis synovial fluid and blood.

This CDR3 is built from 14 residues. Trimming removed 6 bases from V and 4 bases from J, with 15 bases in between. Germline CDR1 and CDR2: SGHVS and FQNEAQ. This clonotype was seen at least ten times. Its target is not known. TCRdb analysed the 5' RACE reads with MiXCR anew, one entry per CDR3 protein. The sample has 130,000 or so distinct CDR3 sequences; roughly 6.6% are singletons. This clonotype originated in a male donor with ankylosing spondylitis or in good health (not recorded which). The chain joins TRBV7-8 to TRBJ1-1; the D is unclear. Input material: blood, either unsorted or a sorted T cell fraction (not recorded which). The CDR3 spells CASSPGWQSTEAFF. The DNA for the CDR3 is TGTGCCAGCAGTCCCGGGTGGCAGAGCACTGAAGCTTTCTTT.